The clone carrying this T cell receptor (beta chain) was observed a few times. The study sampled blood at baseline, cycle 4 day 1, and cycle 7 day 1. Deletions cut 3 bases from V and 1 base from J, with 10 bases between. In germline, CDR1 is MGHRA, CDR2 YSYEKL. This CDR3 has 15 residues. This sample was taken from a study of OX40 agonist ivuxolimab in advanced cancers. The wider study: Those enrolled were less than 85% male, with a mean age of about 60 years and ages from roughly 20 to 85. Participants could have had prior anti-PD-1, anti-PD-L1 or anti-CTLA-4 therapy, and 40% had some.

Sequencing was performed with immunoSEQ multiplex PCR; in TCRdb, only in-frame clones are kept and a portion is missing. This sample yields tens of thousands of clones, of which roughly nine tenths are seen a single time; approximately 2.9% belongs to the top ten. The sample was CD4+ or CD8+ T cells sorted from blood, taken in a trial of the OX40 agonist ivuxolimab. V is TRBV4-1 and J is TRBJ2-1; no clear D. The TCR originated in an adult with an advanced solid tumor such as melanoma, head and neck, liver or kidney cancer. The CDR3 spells CASSHPSLSYNEQFF. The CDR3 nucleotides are TGCGCCAGCAGCCACCCTAGTCTATCCTACAATGAGCAGTTCTTC.